This T cell receptor beta chain originates from a study of blood T cell repertoires in COVID-19. This CDR3 contains 13 residues. Trimming stripped 6 bases from V and 7 bases from J, with 12 bases between. Using immunoSEQ multiplex PCR, the repertoire was profiled, and TCRdb retains in-frame clones only, with some absent. The sample records 250,000 to 300,000 clones, approximately 86% being singletons. The sequence derives from a woman in her sixties or seventies with COVID-19, enrolled during active disease. The sequenced material came from peripheral blood. The chain joins TRBV12-3 or TRBV12-4 to TRBJ2-2, with D perhaps TRBD2 (5 bases). CDR3 bases: TGTGCCAGCAGCCCGGGGTCGGGCGGGGAGCTGTTTTTT. Encoded protein: CASSPGSGGELFF.